This T cell receptor beta chain comes out of a study of T-cell reconstitution after alpha-beta-depleted transplantation in children. Library preparation (for TCRbeta) was performed with unique molecular identifiers. One entry per CDR3 protein results from TCRdb running MiXCR on the PCR reads. The sample lists approximately 350,000 distinct CDR3 sequences; about a tenth were seen once. The germline V gene encodes CDR1 SGHTA and CDR2 FQGNSA. The CDR3 loop spans 14 amino acids. Trimming shortened V by 1 base and J by 6 bases, and 13 bases separated the two germline ends. The clonotype was recovered from a human donor who donated a stem cell graft to a child with acute lymphoblastic leukemia. The source material was PBMCs from the stem cell graft donor, sampled from the stem cell graft. J is TRBJ2-7 and V is TRBV7-2; a possible D gene is TRBD2 (6 bases). This chain's CDR3 is CASSLVVGGTEQYF. The CDR3 nucleotides read TGTGCCAGCAGCTTAGTAGTGGGCGGGACCGAGCAGTACTTC.